This TCR beta chain came from a study of T cell changes during pregnancy in multiple sclerosis. Germline V CDR1 and CDR2: MNHNS, SASEGT. The CDR3 is 15 residues long. J was trimmed by 4 bases and V by 7 bases; bases with no gene match: 12. TCRdb's copy holds only in-frame clones and misses some; the assay was immunoSEQ multiplex PCR. The data hold around 35,000 clones, with under 95% observed a single time. This chain joins TRBV6-1 and TRBJ1-2; 7 bases agree with TRBD1. The input for sequencing was CD4+ T cells from peripheral blood mononuclear cells, taken after pregnancy. This TCR was sampled from a female donor with multiple sclerosis, enrolled in a pregnancy study. CDR3 DNA sequence: TGTGCCAGCACACTCGTAGGGGGCAGTCTCTATGGCTACACCTTC. Translating gives CASTLVGGSLYGYTF.